Shown below are 2 T cell receptor beta chains from a single sample sequenced in a study of neurological immune-mediated disorders. From the 5' RACE reads, TCRdb called clonotypes with MiXCR, one entry per CDR3 protein. The sample has tens of thousands of distinct CDR3 sequences, less than 5.5% seen once. Sequencing was carried out using PBMCs. These receptors all stem from a woman younger than 45 with multiple sclerosis.

This clonotype has a count of ten or more. This chain links TRBV5-6 with TRBJ2-7; 8 bases map to TRBD1. Per the germline V gene, CDR1 is SGHDT and CDR2 is YYEEEE. V trimming: 4 bases; J trimming: 2 bases; junction bases outside the gene matches: 2. The CDR3 covers 13 residues. The CDR3 here is CASSQGQAYEQYV. The CDR3 DNA is TGTGCCAGCAGCCAGGGACAGGCCTACGAGCAGTACGTC.

This clonotype was detected ten times or more. The gene calls are TRBV5-1 and TRBJ2-2; no definite D call. Trimming removed 0 bases at V and 6 bases at J, with 12 bases between. The CDR3 sequence is 15 residues long. Germline CDR1 SGHRS, CDR2 YFSETQ. The chain's CDR3 is CASSLDIGYAGELFF. CDR3 DNA sequence: TGCGCCAGCAGCTTGGACATAGGGTACGCCGGGGAGCTGTTTTTT.